The TCR beta chain under discussion was sequenced for a study of Graves' ophthalmopathy and Graves' hyperthyroidism. Losses at the gene ends were 6 bases for V and 3 bases for J; bases not matched to a gene: 11. Per the germline V gene, CDR1 is MNHNS and CDR2 is SASEGT. This CDR3 spans 17 amino acids. This clonotype was observed once. RNA transcripts provided the template for amplifying TCR beta CDR3 regions. Scientists carried out first-round RT-PCR using HTBI primers and then a second-round multiplex PCR. TCRdb passed the multiplex PCR reads through MiXCR, listing each CDR3 protein once. The repertoire holds over a million distinct CDR3 sequences, with about two fifths as singletons.

The genes are TRBV6-1 and TRBJ2-3, with 11 positions matching TRBD2. The material sequenced was peripheral blood or thyroid tissue (not recorded which). The clonotype was recovered from an adult man with Graves' hyperthyroidism. The CDR3 sequence is CASSPHSGRAGTDTQYF. The CDR3 region has the DNA TGTGCCAGCAGCCCCCATAGCGGGAGGGCTGGGACAGATACGCAGTATTTT.